This T cell receptor beta chain was captured in a study of shared clonotypes between healthy human individuals. The method was immunoSEQ multiplex PCR; TCRdb's version includes in-frame clones alone and lacks a portion of them. The table records 450,000 to 600,000 clones, around 80% of them present only once. The donors were adults (healthy and HIV-negative) with no recent acute infections or vaccinations. Adults of Caucasian background living in Nashville, Tennessee made up all donors. Some 90 million PBMCs were counted before genomic DNA extraction. This CDR3 is built from 13 residues. This chain joins TRBV21-1 and TRBJ1-5; no check of the table's D call, TRBD1, against the DNA was made. TRBV21-1 is a pseudogene locus. The sequenced sample consisted of PBMCs. This sequence originates from a woman between 40 and 50 years old in good health. Some clones in this sample may be carry-over from other donors' samples. In nucleotides, the CDR3 is TGTGCCAGCAGCCATAGGGGTAATCAGCCCCAGCATTTT. Encoded protein: CASSHRGNQPQHF.